A single sample gave rise to the 8 T cell receptor beta chains below, sequenced in a study of CD8 T cells in Susac syndrome. Reverse transcription used roughly 0.5 to 1 ug RNA and random hexamers. TCRdb reprocessed the immunoSEQ multiplex PCR reads via MiXCR and lists one record per CDR3 protein. The data contain 180,000 or so distinct CDR3 sequences, around 94% of them singletons. The sequencing input was CD4+ T cells from PBMCs. Source of these receptors: a human donor in good health.

This chain uses TRBV7-9 with TRBJ2-1; unclear D gene. The CDR3 sequence is 10 residues long. Germline values: CDR1 SEHNR, CDR2 FQNEAQ (reference sequence). With 3 bases removed from V and 8 bases from J, the gap between germline ends came to 2 bases. DNA for the CDR3: TGTGCCAGCAGCTTCTATGAGCAGTTCTTC. It encodes CASSFYEQFF.

This chain connects TRBV29-1 to TRBJ2-5; TRBD1 matches 8 bases. Germline V gene data show CDR1 as SQVTM and CDR2 as ANQGSEA. The CDR3 length is 14 residues. V trimming: 5 bases; J trimming: 0 bases; junction bases outside the gene matches: 5. As DNA, the CDR3 is TGCAGCGTTCCGACAGGGGCTAACCAAGAGACCCAGTACTTC. It codes for CSVPTGANQETQYF.

This clonotype has just one count. The conserved phenylalanine or tryptophan normally closing the CDR3 is absent here, so this likely arose from a read error. The rearrangement links TRBV12-5 to TRBJ1-6; 10 nucleotides match TRBD1. V was pared by 0 bases and J by 9 bases, with 5 bases of the junction left unmatched. Per germline, CDR1 LGHNT and CDR2 FRNRAP. The CDR3 consists of 16 residues. The CDR3 sequence: CASGLVLGQGSSPLHL. As DNA, the CDR3 is TGTGCTAGTGGTTTGGTCCTGGGACAGGGGAGTTCACCCCTCCACCTT.

The gene calls are TRBV20-1 and TRBJ2-7; 8 bases fit TRBD1. The germline gives CDR1 DFQATT, CDR2 SNEGSKA (reference sequence). The CDR3 is 11 amino acids. CDR3: CGGQGSHEQYF. The DNA of the CDR3 is TGCGGCGGACAGGGCAGCCACGAGCAGTACTTC.

J is TRBJ1-5 and V is TRBV19; D is ambiguous. CDR3 length: 14 amino acids. Germline lookup yields CDR1 LNHDA and CDR2 SQIVND (reference sequence). The V end lost 1 base, the J end lost 5 bases, and 9 bases lay between the germline ends. The CDR3 sequence: CASSIVGIYQPQHF. The CDR3 DNA is TGTGCCAGTAGTATAGTAGGCATTTATCAGCCCCAGCATTTT.

This clonotype turned up a few times. This chain links TRBV6-2 or TRBV6-3 with TRBJ2-7; D is possibly TRBD2 (5 bases). V lost 8 bases, J lost 0 bases, and 5 bases lay in between. This CDR3 spans 11 amino acids. In germline, CDR1 is MNHEY, CDR2 SVGEGT. The CDR3 sequence is CASRDSYEQYF. The CDR3 nucleotides are TGTGCCAGCCGGGACTCCTACGAGCAGTACTTC.

This chain joins TRBV29-1 and TRBJ1-4, with D hard to call. CDR1 is SQVTM and CDR2 is ANQGSEA in the germline V gene. The CDR3 runs to 13 residues. The V end lost 6 bases, the J end lost 6 bases, and 14 bases lay between the germline ends. The CDR3 reads CSVRPGGDEKLFF. The CDR3 DNA is TGCAGCGTCAGACCCGGCGGGGATGAAAAACTGTTTTTT.

This clonotype has just one count. The CDR3 DNA reads TGTGCCTGGGACAGGGGGCTTAGTGAAAAACTGTTTTTT. Amino acids: CAWDRGLSEKLFF. This chain joins TRBV30 and TRBJ1-4; 10 bases fit TRBD1. There are 13 residues in the CDR3. Trimming removed 5 bases from V and 7 bases from J; junction bases left unmatched: 4. Germline V gene data show CDR1 as GTSNPN and CDR2 as SVGIG (reference sequence).